There are a few counts of the clone carrying this T cell receptor (beta chain). V was shortened by 5 bases and J by 3 bases, with 8 bases between the two germline ends. The CDR3 loop spans 12 amino acids. The sample originates from a study of T-cell memory formation after mild COVID-19. A single record per CDR3 protein comes from TCRdb applying MiXCR to the 5' RACE reads. This sample carries 470,000 or so distinct CDR3 sequences, approximately 23% of them seen once, and the ten largest clones take approximately 12%. The receptor's source is an adult woman who had mild COVID-19 (a few samples of this study predate the infection). Cell type and time point are not known. The sample comprised PBMCs or a T cell subset sorted from them (not recorded which). The rearrangement joins TRBV12-3 or TRBV12-4 to TRBJ2-7; D unclear. The CDR3 protein is CASSGSYYEQYF. As DNA, the CDR3 is TGTGCCAGCAGTGGCAGCTACTACGAGCAGTACTTC.